This is a list of T cell receptor beta chains from one sample in a study of shared clonotypes between healthy human individuals. Produced via immunoSEQ multiplex PCR; TCRdb's table is partial and in-frame only. The repertoire holds approximately 500,000 clones, 90% to 96% seen once, with 0.06% in the top ten. The sequenced material came from naive CD4+ T cells sorted from blood. These receptors were collected from a woman under 40 in good health. The CDR3 runs from the conserved cysteine through the conserved F or W. A D gene is named only where the DNA matches it firmly. Size is stated for part of the rows, as once, few or many counts, or as a class when the clone is expanded.

J	D	size	V	DNA	CDR3
TRBJ1-5	-	-	TRBV2	TGTGCCAGCAGTGCGGGTATTAATCAGCCCCAGCATTTT	CASSAGINQPQHF
TRBJ2-1	TRBD2	-	TRBV7-2	TGTGCCAGCAGCCCAGGGGTCCTCGCGGGAGGGTATTACAATGAGCAGTTCTTC	CASSPGVLAGGYYNEQFF
TRBJ1-4	-	-	TRBV30	TGTGCCTGGAGGGCGACAACTAATGAAAAACTGTTTTTT	CAWRATTNEKLFF
TRBJ2-7	TRBD2	once	TRBV28	TGTGCCAGCAGTTACTCCGGGGGGAGACAAGGGGAGCAGTACTTC	CASSYSGGRQGEQYF
TRBJ2-3	-	-	TRBV12-5	TGTGCTAGTGGTGCACGGTTCACAGATACGCAGTATTTT	CASGARFTDTQYF
TRBJ2-5	-	-	TRBV6-6	TGTGCCAGCAGTTCCCTAGGGGGGCCGTACCAAGAGACCCAGTACTTC	CASSSLGGPYQETQYF
TRBJ1-1	-	-	TRBV5-1	TGCGCCAGCAGCTTAATTCTCCAAGCGGGGACTGAAGCTTTCTTT	CASSLILQAGTEAFF
TRBJ2-3	-	-	TRBV5-4	TGTGCCAGCAGCTCGGGACCAGGCACAGATACGCAGTATTTT	CASSSGPGTDTQYF
TRBJ2-7	TRBD1	-	TRBV6-5	TGTGCCAGCAGCGAGGACAGGGGGTACTACGAGCAGTACTTC	CASSEDRGYYEQYF
TRBJ2-7	-	-	TRBV2	TGTGCCAGCAGTGTTCGGGACCTGCTAGGCGAGCAGTACTTC	CASSVRDLLGEQYF
TRBJ2-5	-	-	TRBV18	TGTGCCAGCTCACCAACCGGGCTGGAGACCCAGTACTTC	CASSPTGLETQYF
TRBJ1-5	TRBD1	-	TRBV6-6	TGTGCCAGTCGGGACAGTGATCAGCCCCAGCATTTT	CASRDSDQPQHF
TRBJ1-3	-	-	TRBV2	TGTGCCAGCCATGAACAGGGAGTACCCGGAAACACCATATATTTT	CASHEQGVPGNTIYF
TRBJ2-7	TRBD2	-	TRBV5-1	TGCGCCAGCAGCTCCACGGCGGGAGCTTCCTACGAGCAGTACTTC	CASSSTAGASYEQYF
TRBJ2-2	-	-	TRBV28	TGTGCCACGACACCGGGAAGCCCCACCGGGGAGCTGTTTTTT	CATTPGSPTGELFF
TRBJ2-5	TRBD2	-	TRBV2	TGTGCCAGCAGCGCGAGAACTAGCGAGGGGCAAGAGACCCAGTACTTC	CASSARTSEGQETQYF
TRBJ2-7	-	-	TRBV29-1	TGCAGCGTTTTACTACCTCTCGAGCAGTACTTC	CSVLLPLEQYF
TRBJ2-3	-	-	TRBV27	TGTGCCAGCAGGCCTGGGGGAACTAGCACAGATACGCAGTATTTT	CASRPGGTSTDTQYF
TRBJ2-2	TRBD2	-	TRBV7-2	TGTGCCAGCAGCTTATTAGCGGGATTCACCGGGGAGCTGTTTTTT	CASSLLAGFTGELFF
TRBJ1-5	TRBD1	-	TRBV6-6	TGTGCCAGCAGTTACAGGCAGGGGGAGTATCAGCCCCAGCATTTT	CASSYRQGEYQPQHF
TRBJ1-6	TRBD1	-	TRBV30	TGTGCCTGGAGTGTCCTGGGACAGCTCGATTCACCCCTCCACTTT	CAWSVLGQLDSPLHF
TRBJ1-1	TRBD1	-	TRBV10-1	TGCGCCAGCAGTGATCAGGGGGGCAACACTGAAGCTTTCTTT	CASSDQGGNTEAFF
TRBJ1-4	-	-	TRBV28	TGTGCCAGCAGTTTTCCGAGGGGGGGAAATGAAAAACTGTTTTTT	CASSFPRGGNEKLFF
TRBJ2-6	-	-	TRBV7-3	TGTGCCAGCAGCTTAAGGGGCGGAGGCTCTGGGGCCAACGTCCTGACTTTC	CASSLRGGGSGANVLTF
TRBJ2-2	-	-	TRBV27	TGTGCCAGCAGTTTCGACACCTCGAACACCGGGGAGCTGTTTTTT	CASSFDTSNTGELFF
TRBJ1-1	-	-	TRBV28	TGTGCCAGCAGCTCCCTTGGGGGCTGGACTGAAGCTTTCTTT	CASSSLGGWTEAFF
TRBJ2-3	-	-	TRBV5-5	TGTGCCAGCAGCCGACTGTCGGGGACAGATACGCAGTATTTT	CASSRLSGTDTQYF
TRBJ2-7	TRBD2	-	TRBV5-1	TGCGCCAGCAAGACTAGCGGGAGCTACGAGCAGTACTTC	CASKTSGSYEQYF
TRBJ2-6	-	once	TRBV28	TGTGCCAGCAGTTCCCTGGGTCCTGGGGCCAACGTCCTGACTTTC	CASSSLGPGANVLTF
TRBJ1-1	-	-	TRBV2	TGTGCCAGCAGACTCGTGAACACTGAAGCTTTCTTT	CASRLVNTEAFF
TRBJ2-2	TRBD1	-	TRBV7-8	TGTGCCAGCAGCTTAGGACAGGGGGCGAACGGGGAGCTGTTTTTT	CASSLGQGANGELFF
TRBJ2-3	TRBD1	-	TRBV11-2	TGTGCCAGCAGCTTCGTTCCGGGACAGGGCATTTCTAGCACAGATACGCAGTATTTT	CASSFVPGQGISSTDTQYF
TRBJ1-3	-	-	TRBV2	TGTGCCAGCAGGGAGGGCCCATCTGGAAACACCATATATTTT	CASREGPSGNTIYF
TRBJ1-1	-	-	TRBV28	TGTGCCAGCAGTTTGGGACGTCGGGGAGCTTTCTTT	CASSLGRRGAFF
TRBJ2-2	-	-	TRBV30	TGTGCCTGGAGTACCGGGAGTGGGGGGGAGCTGTTTTTT	CAWSTGSGGELFF
TRBJ2-2	TRBD1	-	TRBV27	TGTGCCAGCAGTCCAGGGACAGGGGCGGCCGGGGAGCTGTTTTTT	CASSPGTGAAGELFF